This TCR beta chain appears in the sequencing data of a study of T cell repertoires in cytomegalovirus infection. Overall study results and limits: Within the response measured ex vivo, HLA-C-restricted CMV-specific TCR beta clonotypes were dominant.

The CDR3 covers 16 residues. The ends lost 4 bases at V and 5 bases at J; junction bases unmatched: 11. Germline assignment: CDR1 MGHRA and CDR2 YSYEKL. Each CDR3 protein is one row after TCRdb ran MiXCR on the reads. The table shows 75,000 to 100,000 distinct CDR3 sequences, with about 31% occurring only once. Regarding this clonotype: Its antigen is currently unknown.

The sample was CD8+ T cells from cultured PBMCs, taken from culture after CMV antigen stimulation. The J gene is TRBJ2-7, the V gene TRBV4-1, with TRBD1 identical over 10 bases. The clonotype originates from a human donor in good health (CMV status not recorded). Some clones in this sample may be carry-over from other donors' samples. The CDR3 region has the DNA TGCGCCAGCAGCCTCACCCCGGGACAGGGGCTCGACGAGCAGTACTTC. Translated, it gives CASSLTPGQGLDEQYF.